Sequencing of this TCR beta chain was carried out in a study of Graves' ophthalmopathy and Graves' hyperthyroidism. Background on the study: Peripheral blood was obtained at first diagnosis, ahead of any treatment. Regarding the study as a whole: Most thyroid clonotypes expanded beyond 0.001 frequency were also found in blood.

Amplification of TCR beta CDR3 regions used RNA transcripts. HTBI primers served in a first-round RT-PCR, which a second-round multiplex PCR followed. Each CDR3 protein is one row after TCRdb ran MiXCR on the multiplex PCR reads. The sample records approximately 640,000 distinct CDR3 sequences, approximately 39% being singletons. In its sample, this clonotype was seen many times. Its specificity is unknown. The V and J ends lost 8 bases and 7 bases respectively, with 20 bases between them. There are 15 residues in the CDR3. CDR1 is SGHVS, CDR2 FQNEAQ, per germline. Presentation of ophthalmopathy in the donors involved moderate-to-severe activity, CAS ≥3, NOSPECS ≥4 and a duration under 3 months.

This sequence originates from an adult man with Graves' ophthalmopathy. Input material: peripheral blood. The chain has TRBV7-8 and TRBJ1-4; D call uncertain. The CDR3 is CASSAGVGIGEKLFF. The DNA for the CDR3 is TGTGCCAGCTCCGCCGGGGTAGGGATCGGTGAAAAACTGTTTTTT.